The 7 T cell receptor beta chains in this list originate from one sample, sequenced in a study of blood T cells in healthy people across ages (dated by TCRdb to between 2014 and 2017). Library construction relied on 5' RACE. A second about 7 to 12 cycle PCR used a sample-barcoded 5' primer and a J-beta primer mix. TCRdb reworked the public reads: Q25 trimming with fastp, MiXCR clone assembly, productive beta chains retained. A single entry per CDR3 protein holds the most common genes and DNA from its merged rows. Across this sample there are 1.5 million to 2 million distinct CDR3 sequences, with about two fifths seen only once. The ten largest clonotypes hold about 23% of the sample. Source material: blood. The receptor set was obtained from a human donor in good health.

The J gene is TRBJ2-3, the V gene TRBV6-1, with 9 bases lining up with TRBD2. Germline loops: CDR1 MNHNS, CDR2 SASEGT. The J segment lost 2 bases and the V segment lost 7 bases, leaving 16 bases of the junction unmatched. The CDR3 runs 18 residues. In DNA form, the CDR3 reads TGTGCCAGCAAGGCCATGGCGGGGGGGCCTACGAACACAGATACGCAGTATTTT. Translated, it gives CASKAMAGGPTNTDTQYF.

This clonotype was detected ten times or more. DNA of the CDR3: TGCAGTGCTCGGAGGGGAATCTCTGGGGCCAACGTCCTGACTTTC. Translating it yields CSARRGISGANVLTF. V gene TRBV20-1 combines with J gene TRBJ2-6; tentatively, D is TRBD2 (6 bases). V was cut by 5 bases and J by 0 bases, with 11 bases left in between. Germline CDR1 reads DFQATT; CDR2 reads SNEGSKA (reference sequence). The length of the CDR3 is 15 residues.

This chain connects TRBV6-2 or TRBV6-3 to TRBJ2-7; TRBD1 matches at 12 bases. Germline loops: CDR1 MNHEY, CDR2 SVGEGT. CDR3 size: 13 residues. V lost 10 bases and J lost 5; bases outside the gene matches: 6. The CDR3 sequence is CATTGQGAHEQYF. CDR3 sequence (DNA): TGTGCCACAACGGGACAGGGGGCCCACGAGCAGTACTTC.

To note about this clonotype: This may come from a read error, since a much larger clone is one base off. CDR3 nucleotide sequence: TGTGCCAACAGTCCCTTCCGGACAGGGGGAGTTGGTCAGCCCCAGCATTTT. Translation: CANSPFRTGGVGQPQHF. This chain joins TRBV28 and TRBJ1-5, with 10 bases that match TRBD1. The germline CDR1 and CDR2 sequences are MDHEN and SYDVKM. CDR3 length equals 17 residues.

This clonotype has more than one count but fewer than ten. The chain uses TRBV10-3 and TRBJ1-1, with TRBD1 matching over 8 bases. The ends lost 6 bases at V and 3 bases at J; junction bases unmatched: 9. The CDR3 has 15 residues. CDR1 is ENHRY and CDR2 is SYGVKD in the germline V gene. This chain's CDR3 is CAIRRVDRGHTEAFF. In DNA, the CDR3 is TGTGCCATCAGGAGGGTTGACAGGGGACACACTGAAGCTTTCTTT.

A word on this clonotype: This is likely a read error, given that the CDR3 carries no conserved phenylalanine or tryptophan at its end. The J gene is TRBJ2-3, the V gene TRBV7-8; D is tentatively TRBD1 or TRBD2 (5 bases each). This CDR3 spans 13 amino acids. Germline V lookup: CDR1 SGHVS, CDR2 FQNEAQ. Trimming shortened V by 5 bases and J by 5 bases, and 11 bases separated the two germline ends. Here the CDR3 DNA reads TGTGCCAGCAGCGGAGAGAGGGGAGATACGCAGTATTTG. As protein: CASSGERGDTQYL.

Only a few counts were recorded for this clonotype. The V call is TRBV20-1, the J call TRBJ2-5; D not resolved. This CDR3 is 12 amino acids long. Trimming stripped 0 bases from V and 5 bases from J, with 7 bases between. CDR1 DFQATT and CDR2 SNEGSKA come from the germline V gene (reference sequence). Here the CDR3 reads CSARDKLETQYF. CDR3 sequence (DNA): TGCAGTGCTAGAGACAAGCTCGAGACCCAGTACTTC.